The sequence of this T cell receptor beta chain was determined in a study of spatial heterogeneity in lung cancer. Whole-study context: Tumor-region TCR transcript counts correlated strongly with a T cell module score from matched bulk RNA-seq. Findings and caveats of the study: Tumor mutation count correlated with how many alpha and beta TCRs expanded intratumorally.

Each TCR cDNA molecule carried a unique molecular identifier. Each CDR3 protein is one row after TCRdb ran MiXCR on the 5' RACE reads. Counted here are about 5,200 distinct CDR3 sequences, 9.5% to 15% occurring once; the ten biggest clones make up roughly half. With respect to this clonotype: Its antigen is as yet unknown.

V gave up 7 bases and J gave up 5 bases; unmatched junction bases: 12. Germline CDR1 and CDR2: SGHTA and FQGNSA. The CDR3 consists of 15 residues. The sample's time point: sample taken at primary tumor resection. The cohort: some 70 early-stage, untreated non-small cell lung cancer patients. Unsorted whole RNA from tumor, nontumor lung or frozen PBMC underwent sequencing. This sequence originates from a male donor with early-stage non-small cell lung cancer. V is TRBV7-2 and J is TRBJ1-1, with 8 bases identical to TRBD1. Sample: lung tumor tissue, taken at surgery. Written as DNA, the CDR3 is TGTGCCAGCAACGCGGGGGCAGGGGGCTATACTGAAGCTTTCTTT. It translates to CASNAGAGGYTEAFF.